The clone carrying this T cell receptor beta chain was seen a few times. Its antigen remains unknown. Memory CD4+ cells were defined as CD4+CD45RO+CD25-. Broader study findings: Tumor memory CD4+ T cell TCR gene usage was found to cluster with blood and lymph node memory CD4+ cells and with lymph node naive CD4+ cells. The larger cohort examined one V-J beta rearrangement, not whole repertoires.

There are 20 residues in the CDR3. Trimming left V 5 bases short and J 7 bases short, with 33 bases between. Constant-region reverse primers amplified full-length variable regions, followed by semi-nested Nested Universal Primer A PCR. TCRdb recomputed calls from the 5' RACE reads with MiXCR, one row per CDR3 protein. Of 35,000 to 50,000 distinct CDR3 sequences listed, approximately 28% were seen once; the top ten hold under 5%. The chain is built from TRBV12-3 or TRBV12-4 and TRBJ2-1; D is possibly TRBD1 (6 bases). The source is a female donor with breast cancer. Source material: tumor-infiltrating memory CD4+ T cells sorted from the breast tumor. Subset given: memory CD4+ T cells, CD4+CD45RO+CD25-. CDR3 amino acids: CASSTYGGIQTEVGGNEQFF. CDR3 nucleotide sequence: TGTGCCAGCAGTACCTATGGGGGCATACAGACGGAGGTTGGGGGAAATGAGCAGTTCTTC.